This passage covers 6 T cell receptor beta chains from one sample sequenced in a study of shared clonotypes between healthy human individuals. Sequencing was performed with immunoSEQ multiplex PCR; in TCRdb, only in-frame clones are kept and a portion is missing. This table has fewer than 650,000 clones, roughly four fifths appearing once. The sample taken for sequencing was PBMCs. The receptors stem from a woman aged 40 to 49 in good health. Some clones in this sample may be carry-over from other donors' samples.

For this clone: Different DNA sequences within this sample yield the same CDR3. V gene TRBV18 combines with J gene TRBJ2-7; maybe TRBD2 (6 bases). This CDR3 contains 15 residues. Germline CDR1 is KGHSH and CDR2 is LQKENI. Trimming took off 3 bases at V and 3 bases at J, with 15 bases between the two ends. In DNA, the CDR3 is TGTGCCAGCTCACCTAGCGGTACCTCCGGCTACGAGCAGTACTTC. It specifies CASSPSGTSGYEQYF.

The gene calls are TRBV10-3 and TRBJ2-2; 11 bases match TRBD2. Germline values: CDR1 ENHRY, CDR2 SYGVKD. The CDR3 is 17 amino acids. Trimming took 6 bases from V and 0 from J; bases not matched to a gene: 6. Here the CDR3 reads CAISGTSGASNTGELFF. The CDR3 nucleotides are TGTGCCATCAGCGGGACTAGCGGAGCCTCGAACACCGGGGAGCTGTTTTTT.

This chain uses TRBV4-1 with TRBJ1-1; no firm D call. Germline V gene lookup returns CDR1 MGHRA and CDR2 YSYEKL. Between the trimmed V and J ends, which lost 2 bases and 9 bases, there was a span of 13 bases. This CDR3 contains 13 residues. The CDR3 reads CASSQIGLRKAFF. DNA of the CDR3: TGCGCCAGCAGCCAAATAGGGTTGAGGAAAGCTTTCTTT.

The chain has TRBV30 and TRBJ2-2, with D perhaps TRBD1 (7 bases). This CDR3 has 13 residues. V gave up 4 bases and J gave up 6 bases, with 12 bases separating them. Germline V lookup: CDR1 GTSNPN, CDR2 SVGIG (reference sequence). The CDR3 loop reads CAWNGRGAGELFF. The CDR3 region has the DNA TGTGCCTGGAATGGCAGGGGGGCCGGGGAGCTGTTTTTT.

A single count supports this clone. This sequence joins TRBV7-2 and TRBJ2-1; 13 nucleotides align to TRBD2. The CDR3 covers 15 residues. With 5 bases clipped from V and 7 bases from J, the junction kept 5 bases outside the gene matches. Germline CDR1 is SGHTA and CDR2 is FQGNSA. CDR3 region: CASSRTSGSLNEQFF. CDR3 nucleotide sequence: TGTGCCAGCAGCCGGACTAGCGGGAGTTTGAATGAGCAGTTCTTC.

Worth noting for this clone: The junction differs from germline at one of its ends, possibly a read error. The chain uses TRBV7-7 and TRBJ2-2; 11 nucleotides align to TRBD2. In germline, CDR1 is SSHAT, CDR2 FNYEAQ (reference sequence). CDR3 length: 16 residues. The CDR3 DNA sequence: TGTGCTAGCAGCCCCGGGACTAGCGGAGTACACCGGGGAGCTGTTTTT. Its protein is CASSPGTSGVHRGAVF. Filled out from reference TRBV7-7 and TRBJ2-2, the complete variable domain reads GAGVSQSPRYKVTKRGQDVTLRCDPISSHATLYWYQQALGQGPEFLTYFNYEAQPDKSGLPSDRFSAERPEGSISTLTIQRTEQRDSAMYRCASSPGTSGVHRGAVFGEGSRLTVL.